This TCR beta chain was found in a study of T-cell reconstitution after alpha-beta-depleted transplantation in children. Unique molecular identifiers were incorporated when the TCRbeta library was constructed. TCRdb analysed the PCR reads with MiXCR anew, one entry per CDR3 protein. The data hold fewer than 250,000 distinct CDR3 sequences, with around 8% observed a single time. CDR3 length: 13 residues. V shed 6 bases, J shed 7 bases, and the junction held 3 bases outside the gene matches. Findings of the study overall: Fresh T-cell production supplied most of the T-cell counts and diversity seen one year after transplant.

Ten or more counts support this clonotype. Its target is not known. This TCR derives from a male patient younger than 18 who had a stem cell transplant for acute lymphoblastic leukemia, so the T cells may come from the graft donor. This specimen consisted of PBMCs, mostly from graft donor cells, obtained 180 days after TCRalphabeta/CD19-depleted stem cell transplant. The chain carries TRBV12-3 or TRBV12-4 and TRBJ2-1, with 10 bases aligning to TRBD2. The CDR3 region has the DNA TGTGCCAGCAGCAAAGCGGGAGGGAATGAGCAGTTCTTC. Protein: CASSKAGGNEQFF.